The T cell receptor beta chain under discussion was sequenced for a study of cytomegalovirus exposure and HLA in healthy donors. This clone was observed a single time. The antigen is undetermined. Study outcomes and limitations: Confirmation was obtained in vitro that a few CMV-associated chains are specific for CMV antigens. Owing to their indistinguishability, certain V segments, notably TRBV6-2 and TRBV6-3, were excluded. Previously analyzed data showed that most TCR beta V segments were productive at a frequency of about 87% or about 30%.

This CDR3 has 13 amino acids. CDR1 and CDR2 (germline): SEHNR, FQNEAQ (reference sequence). Primers: 60 Vbeta forward and 13 Jbeta reverse. Sequencing was performed with immunoSEQ multiplex PCR; in TCRdb, only in-frame clones are kept and a portion is missing. The table shows 150,000 to 200,000 clones, with 80% occurring only once. The genes are TRBV7-9 and TRBJ2-5; the D gene is possibly TRBD2 (5 bases). The DNA end lines up better with TRBJ2-7; the J call may be wrong. The sequenced material came from PBMCs. This receptor was obtained from a man between 18 and 35 years old in good health and CMV-seropositive. The chain's CDR3 is CASSSPIAYEQYF. CDR3 DNA sequence: TGTGCCAGCAGCAGTCCTATAGCGTACGAGCAGTACTTC.